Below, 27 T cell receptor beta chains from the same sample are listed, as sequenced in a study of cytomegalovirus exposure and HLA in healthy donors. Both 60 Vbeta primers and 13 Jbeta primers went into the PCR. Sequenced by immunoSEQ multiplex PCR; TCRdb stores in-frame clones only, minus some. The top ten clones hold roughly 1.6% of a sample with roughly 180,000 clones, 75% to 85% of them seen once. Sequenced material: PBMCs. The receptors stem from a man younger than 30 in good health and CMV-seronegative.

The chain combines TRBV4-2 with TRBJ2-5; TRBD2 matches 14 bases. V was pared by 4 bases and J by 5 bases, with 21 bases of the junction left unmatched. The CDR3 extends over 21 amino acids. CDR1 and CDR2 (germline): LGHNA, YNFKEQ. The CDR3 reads CASSLRILGTSGRLISETQYF. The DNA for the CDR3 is TGTGCCAGCAGCCTCCGGATTCTTGGGACTAGCGGGAGATTGATTTCCGAGACCCAGTACTTC.

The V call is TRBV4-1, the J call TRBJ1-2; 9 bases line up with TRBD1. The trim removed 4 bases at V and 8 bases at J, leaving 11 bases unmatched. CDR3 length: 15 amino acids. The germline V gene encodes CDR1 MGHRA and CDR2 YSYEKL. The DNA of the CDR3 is TGCGCCAGCAGCCTTCCCGGGACAGGGTTAAGAGGCTACACCTTC. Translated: CASSLPGTGLRGYTF.

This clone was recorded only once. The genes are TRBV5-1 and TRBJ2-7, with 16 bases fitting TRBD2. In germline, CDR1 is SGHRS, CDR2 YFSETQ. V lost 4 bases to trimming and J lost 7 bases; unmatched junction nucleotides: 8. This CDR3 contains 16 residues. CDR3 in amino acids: CASSLGTSGGVGEQYF. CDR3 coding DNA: TGCGCCAGCAGCCTTGGGACTAGCGGGGGGGTCGGAGAGCAGTACTTC.

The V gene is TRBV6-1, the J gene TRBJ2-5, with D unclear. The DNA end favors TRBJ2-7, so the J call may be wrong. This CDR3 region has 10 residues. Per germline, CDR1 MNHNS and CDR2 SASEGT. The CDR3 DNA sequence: TGTGCCAGCGCAAACTACGAGCAGTACTTC. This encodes CASANYEQYF.

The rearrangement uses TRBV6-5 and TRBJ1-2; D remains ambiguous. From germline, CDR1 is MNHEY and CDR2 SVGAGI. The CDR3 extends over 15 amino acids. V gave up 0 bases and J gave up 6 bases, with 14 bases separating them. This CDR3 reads CASSYSRADAHGYTF. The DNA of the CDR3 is TGTGCCAGCAGTTACTCGAGGGCGGACGCCCATGGCTACACCTTC.

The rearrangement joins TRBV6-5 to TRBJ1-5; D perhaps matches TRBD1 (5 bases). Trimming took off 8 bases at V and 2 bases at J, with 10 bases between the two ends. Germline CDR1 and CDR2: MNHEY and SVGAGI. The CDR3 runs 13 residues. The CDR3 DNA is TGTGCCAGCGGGGGGGACGGCAATCAGCCCCAGCATTTT. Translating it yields CASGGDGNQPQHF.

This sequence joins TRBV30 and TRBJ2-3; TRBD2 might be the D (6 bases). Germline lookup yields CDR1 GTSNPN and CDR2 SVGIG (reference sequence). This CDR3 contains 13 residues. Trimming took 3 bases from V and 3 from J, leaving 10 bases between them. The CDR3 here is CAWSAGITDTQYF. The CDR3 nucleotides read TGTGCCTGGAGCGCGGGGATAACAGATACGCAGTATTTT.

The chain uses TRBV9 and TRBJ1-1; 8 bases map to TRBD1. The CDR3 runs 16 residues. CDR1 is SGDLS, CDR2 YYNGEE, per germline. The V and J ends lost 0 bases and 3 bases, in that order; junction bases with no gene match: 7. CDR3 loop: CASSVGYVTGDTEAFF. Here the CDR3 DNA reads TGTGCCAGCAGCGTAGGTTACGTGACAGGGGACACTGAAGCTTTCTTT.

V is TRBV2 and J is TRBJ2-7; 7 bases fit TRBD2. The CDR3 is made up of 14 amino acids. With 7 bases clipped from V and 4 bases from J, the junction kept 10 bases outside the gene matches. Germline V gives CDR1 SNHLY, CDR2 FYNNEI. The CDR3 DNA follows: TGTGCCAGCAAGGAGGCTAGCGGAGATTACGAGCAGTACTTC. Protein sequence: CASKEASGDYEQYF.

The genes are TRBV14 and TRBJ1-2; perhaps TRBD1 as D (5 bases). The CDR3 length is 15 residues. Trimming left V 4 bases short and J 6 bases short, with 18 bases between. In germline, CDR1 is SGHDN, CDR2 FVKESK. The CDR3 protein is CASSLQGPRRDGYTF. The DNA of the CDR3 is TGTGCCAGCAGCCTCCAGGGTCCTAGGAGGGATGGCTACACCTTC.

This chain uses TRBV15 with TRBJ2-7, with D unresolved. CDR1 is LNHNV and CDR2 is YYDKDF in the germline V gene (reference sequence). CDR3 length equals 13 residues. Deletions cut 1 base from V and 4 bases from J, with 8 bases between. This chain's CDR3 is CATSRGGEYEQYF. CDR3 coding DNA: TGTGCCACCAGCAGAGGCGGTGAATACGAGCAGTACTTC.

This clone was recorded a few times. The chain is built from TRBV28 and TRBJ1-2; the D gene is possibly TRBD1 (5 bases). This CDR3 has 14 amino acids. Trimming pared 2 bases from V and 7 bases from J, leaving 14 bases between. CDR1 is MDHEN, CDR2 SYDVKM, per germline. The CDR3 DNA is TGTGCCAGCAGTTTACTGTCCCGGGGGACTGGCTACACCTTC. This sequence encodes CASSLLSRGTGYTF.

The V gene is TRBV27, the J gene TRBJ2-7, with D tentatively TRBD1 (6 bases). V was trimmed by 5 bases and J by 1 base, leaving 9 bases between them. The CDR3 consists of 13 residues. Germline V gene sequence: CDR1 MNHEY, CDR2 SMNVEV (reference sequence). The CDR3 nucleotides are TGTGCCAGCAGTGCTACAGGGTCCTACGAGCAGTACTTC. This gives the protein CASSATGSYEQYF.

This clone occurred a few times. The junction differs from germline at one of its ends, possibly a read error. The chain's CDR3 is CASSPKQGTEAFF. DNA for the CDR3: TGTGCCAGCAGCCCTAAACAGGGGACTGAAGCTTTCTTT. J is TRBJ1-1 and V is TRBV4-1; 7 nucleotides align to TRBD1. Germline V gene data show CDR1 as MGHRA and CDR2 as YSYEKL. The CDR3 is 13 amino acids.

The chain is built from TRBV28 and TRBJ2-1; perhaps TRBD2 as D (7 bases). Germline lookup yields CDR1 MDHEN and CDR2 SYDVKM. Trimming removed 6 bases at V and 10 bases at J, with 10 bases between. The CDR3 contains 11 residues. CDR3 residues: CASRGGEEQFF. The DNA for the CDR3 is TGTGCCAGCAGAGGGGGGGAGGAGCAGTTCTTC.

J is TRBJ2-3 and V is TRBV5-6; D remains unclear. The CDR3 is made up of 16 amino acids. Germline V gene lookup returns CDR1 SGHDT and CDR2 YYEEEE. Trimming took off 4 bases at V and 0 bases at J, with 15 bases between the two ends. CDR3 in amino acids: CASSPTSFRSTDTQYF. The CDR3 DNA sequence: TGTGCCAGCAGCCCCACTTCTTTTCGGAGCACAGATACGCAGTATTTT.

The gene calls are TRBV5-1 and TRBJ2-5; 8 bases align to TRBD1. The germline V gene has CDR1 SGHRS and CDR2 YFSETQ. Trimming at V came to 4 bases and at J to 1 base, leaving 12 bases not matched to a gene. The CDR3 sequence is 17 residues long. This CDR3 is CASSPGRGQAVQETQYF. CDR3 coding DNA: TGCGCCAGCAGCCCTGGTCGGGGACAGGCAGTCCAAGAGACCCAGTACTTC.

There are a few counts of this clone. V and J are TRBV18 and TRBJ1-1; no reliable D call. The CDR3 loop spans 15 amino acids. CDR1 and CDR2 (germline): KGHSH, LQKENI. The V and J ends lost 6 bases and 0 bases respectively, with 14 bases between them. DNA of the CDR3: TGTGCCAGCTCTTCCGCGCGGTCCATGAACACTGAAGCTTTCTTT. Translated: CASSSARSMNTEAFF.

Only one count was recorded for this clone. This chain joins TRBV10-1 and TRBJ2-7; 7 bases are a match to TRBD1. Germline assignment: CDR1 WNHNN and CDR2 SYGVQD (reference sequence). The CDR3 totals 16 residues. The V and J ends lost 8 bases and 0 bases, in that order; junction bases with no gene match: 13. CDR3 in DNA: TGCGCCAGCTTCCCGCCGGACAGGTCGCCCTCCTACGAGCAGTACTTC. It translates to CASFPPDRSPSYEQYF.

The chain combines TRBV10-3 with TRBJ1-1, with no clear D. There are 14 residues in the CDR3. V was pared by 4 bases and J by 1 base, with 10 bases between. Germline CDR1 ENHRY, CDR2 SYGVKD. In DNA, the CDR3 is TGTGCCATCAGTGGAACACAACAGAACACTGAAGCTTTCTTT. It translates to CAISGTQQNTEAFF.

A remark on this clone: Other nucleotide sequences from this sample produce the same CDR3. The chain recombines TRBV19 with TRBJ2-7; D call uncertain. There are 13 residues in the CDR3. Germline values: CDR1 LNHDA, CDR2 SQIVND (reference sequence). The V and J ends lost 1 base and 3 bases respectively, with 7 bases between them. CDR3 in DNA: TGTGCCAGTAGTATAGGTTCCGGCTACGAGCAGTACTTC. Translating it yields CASSIGSGYEQYF.

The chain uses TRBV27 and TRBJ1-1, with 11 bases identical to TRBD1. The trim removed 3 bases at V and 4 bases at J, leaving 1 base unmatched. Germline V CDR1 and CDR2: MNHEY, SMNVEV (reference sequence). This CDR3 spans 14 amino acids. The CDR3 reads CASSLGTGGTEAFF. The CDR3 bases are TGTGCCAGCAGTTTGGGGACAGGGGGCACTGAAGCTTTCTTT.

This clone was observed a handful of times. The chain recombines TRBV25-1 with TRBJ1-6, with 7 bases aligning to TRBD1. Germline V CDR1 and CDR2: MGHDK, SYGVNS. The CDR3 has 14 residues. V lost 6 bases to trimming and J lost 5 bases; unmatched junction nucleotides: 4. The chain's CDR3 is CASSLTGDNSPLHF. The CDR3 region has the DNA TGTGCCAGCAGCTTAACAGGGGATAATTCACCCCTCCACTTT.

DNA of the CDR3: TGTGCCAGCAGTTTGGGGACAGGCTTTGGCTACACCTTC. This translates into CASSLGTGFGYTF. The V and J genes are TRBV27 and TRBJ1-2; 8 positions agree with TRBD1. Unmatched junction bases numbered 4, after V lost 3 bases and J lost 7 bases. CDR1 is MNHEY and CDR2 is SMNVEV in the germline V gene (reference sequence). The CDR3 is made up of 13 amino acids.

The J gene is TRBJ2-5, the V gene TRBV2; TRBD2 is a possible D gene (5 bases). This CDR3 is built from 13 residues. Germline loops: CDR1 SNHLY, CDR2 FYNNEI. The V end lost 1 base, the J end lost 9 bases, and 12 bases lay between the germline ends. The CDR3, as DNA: TGTGCCAGCAGTGAAGGGGCGCCCGGGGCCCAGTACTTC. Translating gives CASSEGAPGAQYF.

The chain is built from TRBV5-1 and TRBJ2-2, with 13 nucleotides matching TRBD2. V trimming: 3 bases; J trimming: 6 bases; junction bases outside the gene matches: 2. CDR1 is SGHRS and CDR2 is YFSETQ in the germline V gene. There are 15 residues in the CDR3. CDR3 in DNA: TGCGCCAGCAGCTCCACTAGCGGGAGGGCCGGGGAGCTGTTTTTT. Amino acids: CASSSTSGRAGELFF. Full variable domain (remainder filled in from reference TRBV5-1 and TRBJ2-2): KAGVTQTPRYLIKTRGQQVTLSCSPISGHRSVSWYQQTPGQGLQFLFEYFSETQRNKGNFPGRFSGRQFSNSRSEMNVSTLELGDSALYLCASSSTSGRAGELFFGEGSRLTVL.

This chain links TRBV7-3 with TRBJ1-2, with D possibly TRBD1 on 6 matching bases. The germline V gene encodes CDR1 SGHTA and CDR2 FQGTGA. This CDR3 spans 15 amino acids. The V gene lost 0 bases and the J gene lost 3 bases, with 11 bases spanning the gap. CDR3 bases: TGTGCCAGCAGCTTAACGCCAGGGGCGGACTATGGCTACACCTTC. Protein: CASSLTPGADYGYTF. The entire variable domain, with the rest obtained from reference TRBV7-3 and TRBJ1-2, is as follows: GAGVSQTPSNKVTEKGKYVELRCDPISGHTALYWYRQSLGQGPEFLIYFQGTGAADDSGLPNDRFFAVRPEGSVSTLKIQRTERGDSAVYLCASSLTPGADYGYTFGSGTRLTVV.